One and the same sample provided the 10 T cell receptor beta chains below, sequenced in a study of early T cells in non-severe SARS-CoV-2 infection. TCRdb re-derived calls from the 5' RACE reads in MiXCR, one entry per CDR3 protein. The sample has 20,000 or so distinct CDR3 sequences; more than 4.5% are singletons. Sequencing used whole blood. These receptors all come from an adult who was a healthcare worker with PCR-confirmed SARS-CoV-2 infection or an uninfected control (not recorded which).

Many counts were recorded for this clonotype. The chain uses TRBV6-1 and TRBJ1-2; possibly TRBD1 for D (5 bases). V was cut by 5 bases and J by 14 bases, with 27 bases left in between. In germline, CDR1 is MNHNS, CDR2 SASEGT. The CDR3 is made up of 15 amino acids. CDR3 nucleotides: TGTGCCAGCAGTCCCAACTTCAAGGACGGGGTATGGGGGACCTTC. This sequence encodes CASSPNFKDGVWGTF.

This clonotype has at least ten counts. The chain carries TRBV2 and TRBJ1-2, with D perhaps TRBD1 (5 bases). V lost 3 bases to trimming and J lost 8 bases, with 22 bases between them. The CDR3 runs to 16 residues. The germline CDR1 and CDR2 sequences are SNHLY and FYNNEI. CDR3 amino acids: CASSEKGGHLMEGYTF. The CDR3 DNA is TGTGCCAGCAGTGAGAAGGGCGGACATTTGATGGAGGGCTACACCTTC.

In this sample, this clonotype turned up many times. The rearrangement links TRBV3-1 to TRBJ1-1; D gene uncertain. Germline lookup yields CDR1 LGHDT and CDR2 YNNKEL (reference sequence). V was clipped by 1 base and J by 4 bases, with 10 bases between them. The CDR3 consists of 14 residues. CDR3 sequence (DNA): TGTGCCAGCAGCCAAGCGGGAGGAGGCACTGAAGCTTTCTTT. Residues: CASSQAGGGTEAFF.

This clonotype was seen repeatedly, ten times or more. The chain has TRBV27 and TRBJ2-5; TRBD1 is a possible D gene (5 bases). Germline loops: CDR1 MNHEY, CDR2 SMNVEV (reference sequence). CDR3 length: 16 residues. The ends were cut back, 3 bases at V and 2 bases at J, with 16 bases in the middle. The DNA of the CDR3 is TGTGCCAGCAGTTTTCCCCCAAACAGGACACAAGAGACCCAGTACTTC. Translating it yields CASSFPPNRTQETQYF.

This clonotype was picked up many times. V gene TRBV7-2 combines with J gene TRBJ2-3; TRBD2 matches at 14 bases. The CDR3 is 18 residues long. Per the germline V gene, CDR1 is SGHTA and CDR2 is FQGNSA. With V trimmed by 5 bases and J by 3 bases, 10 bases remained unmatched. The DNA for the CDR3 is TGTGCCAGCAGCCCCCGTGGACTAGCGGGGGGACGGACAGATACGCAGTATTTT. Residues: CASSPRGLAGGRTDTQYF.

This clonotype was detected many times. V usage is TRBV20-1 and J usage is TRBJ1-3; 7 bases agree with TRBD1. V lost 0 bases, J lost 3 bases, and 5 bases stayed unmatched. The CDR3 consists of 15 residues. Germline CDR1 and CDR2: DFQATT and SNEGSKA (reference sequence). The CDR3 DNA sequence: TGCAGTGCTAGAGAGGACAGGTGGAATGGAAACACCATATATTTT. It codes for CSAREDRWNGNTIYF.

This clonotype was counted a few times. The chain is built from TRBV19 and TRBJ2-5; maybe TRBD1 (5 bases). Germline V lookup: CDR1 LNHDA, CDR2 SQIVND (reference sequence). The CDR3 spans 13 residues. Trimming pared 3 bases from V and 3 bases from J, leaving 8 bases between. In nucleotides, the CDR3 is TGTGCCAGTAGTATTAGCAGGGAAGAGACCCAGTACTTC. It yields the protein CASSISREETQYF.

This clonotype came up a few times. This CDR3 reads CASSSATVAGELFF. CDR3 nucleotides: TGTGCCAGCAGCTCCGCCACGGTTGCCGGGGAGCTGTTTTTT. V usage is TRBV11-2 and J usage is TRBJ2-2, with D hard to call. Trimming pared 4 bases from V and 6 bases from J, leaving 12 bases between. Germline-derived CDR1 and CDR2 are SGHAT and FQNNGV. The CDR3 length is 14 residues. Full variable domain (outside the CDR3, taken from reference TRBV11-2 and TRBJ2-2): EAGVAQSPRYKIIEKRQSVAFWCNPISGHATLYWYQQILGQGPKLLIQFQNNGVVDDSQLPKDRFSAERLKGVDSTLKIQPAKLEDSAVYLCASSSATVAGELFFGEGSRLTVL.

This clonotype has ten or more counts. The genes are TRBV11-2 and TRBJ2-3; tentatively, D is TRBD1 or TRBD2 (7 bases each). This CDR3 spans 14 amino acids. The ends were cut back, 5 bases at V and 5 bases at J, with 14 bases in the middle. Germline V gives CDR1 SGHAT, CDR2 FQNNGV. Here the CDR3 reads CASSPGGVIDTQYF. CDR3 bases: TGTGCCAGCAGCCCAGGGGGGGTTATAGATACGCAGTATTTT. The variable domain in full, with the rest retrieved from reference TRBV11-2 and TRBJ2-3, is EAGVAQSPRYKIIEKRQSVAFWCNPISGHATLYWYQQILGQGPKLLIQFQNNGVVDDSQLPKDRFSAERLKGVDSTLKIQPAKLEDSAVYLCASSPGGVIDTQYFGPGTRLTVL.

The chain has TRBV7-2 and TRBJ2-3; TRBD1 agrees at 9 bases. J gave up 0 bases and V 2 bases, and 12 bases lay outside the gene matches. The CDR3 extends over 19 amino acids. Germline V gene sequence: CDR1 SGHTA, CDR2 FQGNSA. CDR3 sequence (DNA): TGTGCCAGCAGCTTAATGGGGACAGGGTCCCCCCTTAGCACAGATACGCAGTATTTT. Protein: CASSLMGTGSPLSTDTQYF. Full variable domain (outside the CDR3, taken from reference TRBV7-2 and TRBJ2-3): GAGVSQSPSNKVTEKGKDVELRCDPISGHTALYWYRQSLGQGLEFLIYFQGNSAPDKSGLPSDRFSAERTGGSVSTLTIQRTQQEDSAVYLCASSLMGTGSPLSTDTQYFGPGTRLTVL.